This T cell receptor beta chain was observed in a study of CD8+CD57+ T cells in acquired aplastic anemia. Notes on this clonotype: Its antigen is unknown.

V was pared by 8 bases and J by 4 bases, with 15 bases between. From germline, CDR1 is ENHRY and CDR2 SYGVKD. The CDR3 spans 15 residues. Patients included in sequencing had previously demonstrated CD8+CD57+ cell expansion by flow cytometry. No therapy had been given to the patients at the time of blood sampling. Genomic DNA was employed as the template in profiling TCR beta VDJ and CDR3. TCRdb called the reads again in MiXCR, with one record for every CDR3 protein. Found here are about 180,000 distinct CDR3 sequences, around 50% of them singletons; the top ten hold under 15%. Study-level findings and limits: CD8+ Simpson's diversity showed no significant patient-control difference.

The sequence came from a human donor with aplastic anemia. This rearrangement joins TRBV10-3 to TRBJ1-6, with D possibly TRBD1 on 5 matching bases. Sample: sorted CD4+, CD8+, or CD8+CD57+ T cells (not recorded which) from PBMCs. CDR3 DNA: TGTGCCATCCGGTTAAGGGGCTCGTATAATTCACCCCTCCACTTT. Encoded protein: CAIRLRGSYNSPLHF.